These T cell receptor beta chains were read from a single sample in a study of cytomegalovirus exposure and HLA in healthy donors. Generated by immunoSEQ multiplex PCR, the TCRdb table keeps only in-frame clones and is missing some. The table shows over 50,000 clones, with under 85% occurring only once. The material sequenced was PBMCs. Every receptor here comes from a man in his fifties in good health and CMV-seropositive. The CDR3 runs from the conserved cysteine through the conserved F or W. A D gene is named only where the DNA matches it firmly. Clone size is not always given. Where it is, it says once, few, many or a class for expanded clones.

D,J,size,V,CDR3,DNA
.,TRBJ1-2,.,TRBV5-4,CASSPGGGLSNYGYTF,TGTGCCAGCAGCCCGGGAGGGGGGCTCTCTAACTATGGCTACACCTTC
.,TRBJ1-5,.,TRBV6-5,CASSYEGSNQPQHF,TGTGCCAGCAGTTACGAGGGCAGCAATCAGCCCCAGCATTTT
TRBD2,TRBJ2-7,once,TRBV7-6,CASTRTSGRGSYEQYF,TGTGCCAGCACTCGGACTAGCGGGAGAGGCTCCTACGAGCAGTACTTC
TRBD2,TRBJ2-7,few,TRBV14,CASSRQVGRGGPQNYEQYF,TGTGCCAGCAGCCGCCAGGTAGGTCGGGGGGGCCCTCAGAACTACGAGCAGTACTTC
.,TRBJ2-2,.,TRBV21-1,CASSQGTSGIGSTGELFF,TGTGCCAGCAGCCAAGGGACTAGCGGGATTGGGAGCACCGGGGAGCTGTTTTTT
TRBD1,TRBJ2-7,.,TRBV7-9,CSSSLLGQGINEQYF,TGTTCCAGCAGCCTGTTAGGACAGGGGATCAACGAGCAGTACTTC
.,TRBJ1-5,.,TRBV20-1,CSARLGEPQHF,TGCAGTGCTAGATTAGGGGAGCCCCAGCATTTT
TRBD2,TRBJ2-2,.,TRBV14,CAISQPRTSGRSAGELFF,TGTGCCATCAGCCAGCCCCGGACTAGCGGGAGATCGGCCGGGGAGCTGTTTTTT
TRBD2,TRBJ2-1,.,TRBV7-2,CASSFSSGVGNEQFF,TGTGCCAGCAGCTTTAGTAGCGGGGTGGGCAATGAGCAGTTCTTC
TRBD1,TRBJ1-5,.,TRBV9,CASISATGGCQPQHF,TGTGCCAGCATTTCCGCGACAGGGGGGTGCCAGCCCCAGCATTTT
TRBD2,TRBJ2-7,.,TRBV4-1,CASSPEPSGDSYEQYF,TGCGCCAGCAGCCCAGAACCCAGCGGGGACTCCTACGAGCAGTACTTC
.,TRBJ2-5,few,TRBV5-8,CASRIWTGQETQYF,TGTGCCAGCAGAATCTGGACTGGCCAAGAGACCCAGTACTTC
.,TRBJ2-7,.,TRBV7-9,CASRDSGSSYEQYF,TGTGCCAGCAGGGACTCTGGAAGCTCCTACGAGCAGTACTTC
TRBD1,TRBJ1-4,.,TRBV5-5,CASSFQIGQGNEKLFF,TGTGCCAGCAGCTTCCAAATCGGACAGGGCAATGAAAAACTGTTTTTT
TRBD1,TRBJ2-7,.,TRBV7-9,CASSLSRGLDEQYF,TGTGCCAGCAGCTTAAGCAGGGGGCTTGACGAGCAGTACTTC
.,TRBJ1-4,.,TRBV4-1,CASSQDRYENEKLFF,TGCGCCAGCAGCCAAGATCGGTATGAGAATGAAAAACTGTTTTTT
.,TRBJ2-5,.,TRBV27,CASRGGAETQYF,TGTGCCAGCAGAGGGGGGGCAGAGACCCAGTACTTC
.,TRBJ1-3,.,TRBV19,CATRDRSSGNTIYF,TGTGCCACCCGAGACAGAAGCTCTGGAAACACCATATATTTT
.,TRBJ2-1,.,TRBV12-2,CASRASSGSYNEQFF,TGTGCAAGTCGCGCCTCTAGCGGGAGTTACAATGAGCAGTTCTTC
.,TRBJ1-1,.,TRBV6-5,CASTLGRMNTEAFF,TGTGCCAGCACTCTTGGGAGGATGAACACTGAAGCTTTCTTT
TRBD2,TRBJ2-1,.,TRBV7-2,CASSPTGLAGVANEQFF,TGTGCCAGCAGCCCGACCGGACTAGCGGGGGTGGCGAATGAGCAGTTCTTC
TRBD2,TRBJ2-5,few,TRBV27,CASSLSSGVDWYF,TGTGCCAGCAGTTTATCTAGCGGGGTTGATTGGTACTTC
TRBD2,TRBJ2-5,.,TRBV2,CASRAGGPGQETQYF,TGTGCCAGCAGAGCGGGGGGGCCAGGGCAAGAGACCCAGTACTTC
TRBD1,TRBJ1-5,once,TRBV2,CASSPGTGKQPQHF,TGTGCCAGCAGCCCCGGGACAGGGAAACAGCCCCAGCATTTT
.,TRBJ2-3,.,TRBV2,CASRWRGEGTDTQYF,TGTGCCAGCAGGTGGCGGGGCGAGGGGACAGATACGCAGTATTTT
.,TRBJ1-1,.,TRBV9,CASSVGGTSNTEAFF,TGTGCCAGCAGCGTAGGCGGTACCTCGAACACTGAAGCTTTCTTT
.,TRBJ2-4,.,TRBV5-4,CASSQNKGGLAKNIQYF,TGTGCCAGCAGCCAAAACAAGGGAGGACTAGCCAAAAACATTCAGTACTTC
TRBD2,TRBJ2-7,.,TRBV11-2,CASSPGTSGGASEQYF,TGTGCCAGCAGCCCTGGGACTAGCGGGGGGGCGTCCGAGCAGTACTTC
.,TRBJ2-1,.,TRBV7-2,CASSLWAGTYNEQFF,TGTGCCAGCAGCCTATGGGCGGGAACTTACAATGAGCAGTTCTTC
TRBD1,TRBJ2-5,.,TRBV25-1,CASSAAGGGETQYF,TGTGCCAGCAGTGCGGCAGGGGGTGGCGAGACCCAGTACTTC
TRBD1,TRBJ2-3,.,TRBV6-1,CASSEWTGGITDTQYF,TGTGCCAGCAGTGAGTGGACAGGGGGCATCACAGATACGCAGTATTTT
.,TRBJ1-5,.,TRBV6-5,CASSYSMRVQTAQHF,TGTGCCAGCAGTTACTCGATGCGGGTCCAAACAGCCCAGCATTTT
TRBD1,TRBJ2-5,.,TRBV19,CASSMGQGAETQYF,TGTGCCAGTAGTATGGGGCAGGGGGCTGAGACCCAGTACTTC
.,TRBJ2-7,few,TRBV7-9,CASSERGYEQYF,TGTGCCAGCAGCGAAAGGGGGTACGAGCAGTACTTC
TRBD1,TRBJ2-7,once,TRBV5-5,CASSLDRGTYEQYF,TGTGCCAGCAGCTTGGACAGGGGTACCTACGAGCAGTACTTC
.,TRBJ2-1,.,TRBV25-1,CASSEPSSYNEQFF,TGTGCCAGCAGTGAACCGAGCTCCTACAATGAGCAGTTCTTC
.,TRBJ1-3,.,TRBV5-1,CASSLVADKNSGNTIYF,TGCGCCAGCAGCTTGGTGGCAGATAAGAACTCTGGAAACACCATATATTTT
.,TRBJ2-6,.,TRBV28,CASSSGLNGANVLTF,TGTGCCAGCAGTTCCGGGTTAAACGGGGCCAACGTCCTGACTTTC
TRBD2,TRBJ2-5,.,TRBV27,CASSMSRDVSAGGETQYF,TGTGCCAGCAGTATGTCCCGGGACGTCTCGGCCGGGGGGGAGACCCAGTACTTC
.,TRBJ2-7,.,TRBV7-9,CASSPGDGPYEQYF,TGTGCCAGCAGCCCAGGGGACGGGCCCTACGAGCAGTACTTC
.,TRBJ1-3,.,TRBV7-6,CASSIGGFSGNTIYF,TGTGCCAGCAGTATAGGCGGGTTCTCTGGAAACACCATATATTTT
.,TRBJ2-7,.,TRBV9,CASSSGTNSYEQYF,TGTGCCAGCAGCTCCGGGACAAATTCCTACGAGCAGTACTTC
.,TRBJ2-7,.,TRBV30,CAWSPLTQGGEQYF,TGTGCCTGGAGTCCCTTAACCCAGGGGGGCGAGCAGTACTTC
TRBD1,TRBJ1-5,.,TRBV18,CASKQGASGQPQHF,TGTGCCAGCAAACAGGGGGCATCGGGTCAGCCCCAGCATTTT
TRBD2,TRBJ2-2,.,TRBV10-1,CASSEAGGGELFF,TGCGCCAGCAGTGAAGCGGGAGGAGGGGAGCTGTTTTTT
.,TRBJ2-3,.,TRBV4-3,CASSQSVVLLTDTQYF,TGCGCCAGCAGCCAATCTGTGGTCTTACTCACAGATACGCAGTATTTT
TRBD1,TRBJ2-2,once,TRBV5-1,CASSRTGSNTGELFF,TGCGCCAGCAGCAGGACAGGGTCGAACACCGGGGAGCTGTTTTTT
.,TRBJ1-2,.,TRBV30,CAWSPTRNYGYTF,TGTGCCTGGAGTCCTACTCGGAACTATGGCTACACCTTC
.,TRBJ2-6,.,TRBV30,CAWSRQSGANVLTF,TGTGCCTGGAGTCGACAGTCCGGGGCCAACGTCCTGACTTTC
.,TRBJ1-6,.,TRBV7-3,CASSLLGSNSPLHF,TGTGCCAGCAGCTTATTGGGGAGTAATTCACCCCTCCACTTT
TRBD2,TRBJ2-4,.,TRBV7-9,CASSSTPRGDPKNIQYF,TGTGCCAGCAGCTCTACCCCTCGGGGGGACCCAAAAAACATTCAGTACTTC
TRBD2,TRBJ2-7,once,TRBV13,CASSLGQSGRAAEQYF,TGTGCCAGCAGCTTAGGTCAAAGCGGGAGGGCTGCCGAGCAGTACTTC
TRBD2,TRBJ2-1,.,TRBV14,CASSQGLADQQFF,TGTGCCAGCAGCCAAGGACTAGCGGATCAGCAGTTCTTC
TRBD1,TRBJ2-1,.,TRBV5-1,CASSYLGADRDNEQFF,TGCGCCAGCAGCTATCTTGGGGCTGACAGGGACAATGAGCAGTTCTTC
TRBD1,TRBJ1-4,.,TRBV6-5,CASSYRMDRTGEKLFF,TGTGCCAGCAGTTACAGAATGGACAGGACGGGCGAAAAACTGTTTTTT
.,TRBJ2-7,.,TRBV30,CAWQHLPNYEQYF,TGTGCCTGGCAACACCTTCCCAACTACGAGCAGTACTTC
.,TRBJ1-2,few,TRBV2,CASSELQAQPPF,TGTGCCAGCAGTGAATTACAGGCCCAGCCCCCGTTC
TRBD2,TRBJ2-1,.,TRBV11-3,CASSLGGGANEQFF,TGTGCCAGCAGCTTAGGCGGGGGGGCGAATGAGCAGTTCTTC
.,TRBJ2-7,few,TRBV11-1,CASSFGRGGSAGEQYF,TGTGCCAGCAGCTTTGGAAGGGGGGGCTCTGCGGGAGAGCAGTACTTC
TRBD1,TRBJ1-2,.,TRBV30,CAWRGTGGLGGYTF,TGTGCCTGGAGGGGGACAGGGGGCTTGGGGGGCTACACCTTC